One and the same sample provided the 9 T cell receptor beta chains below, sequenced in a study of human thymus T cells. Generated by immunoSEQ multiplex PCR, the TCRdb table keeps only in-frame clones and is missing some. The sample contains 40,000 to 45,000 clones, approximately 95% of which appear only once. Sample: blood. The source of these receptors is a boy less than two years old with a congenital heart defect but otherwise immunologically healthy.

This clone was counted once. The gene calls are TRBV11-2 and TRBJ2-7; 11 nucleotides line up with TRBD2. V was pared by 4 bases and J by 2 bases, with 7 bases of the junction left unmatched. Germline V lookup: CDR1 SGHAT, CDR2 FQNNGV. The CDR3 has 16 amino acids. In nucleotides, the CDR3 is TGTGCCAGCAGCTCTCGATCTAGCGGGGGGCCCTACGAGCAGTACTTC. As protein: CASSSRSSGGPYEQYF.

The rearrangement uses TRBV5-1 and TRBJ2-7; 10 bases agree with TRBD1. Germline-derived CDR1 and CDR2 are SGHRS and YFSETQ. V trimming: 0 bases; J trimming: 3 bases; junction bases outside the gene matches: 3. The CDR3 runs 15 residues. CDR3 amino acids: CASSLVGDRGYEQYF. The CDR3 DNA reads TGCGCCAGCAGCTTGGTCGGGGACAGGGGCTACGAGCAGTACTTC. The variable domain in full, with the rest retrieved from reference TRBV5-1 and TRBJ2-7, is KAGVTQTPRYLIKTRGQQVTLSCSPISGHRSVSWYQQTPGQGLQFLFEYFSETQRNKGNFPGRFSGRQFSNSRSEMNVSTLELGDSALYLCASSLVGDRGYEQYFGPGTRLTVT.

This chain's CDR3 is CASSVVEGEAFF. CDR3 nucleotides: TGTGCCAGCAGCGTAGTAGAGGGAGAAGCTTTCTTT. The chain has TRBV9 and TRBJ1-1; D is uncertain. Germline V gene sequence: CDR1 SGDLS, CDR2 YYNGEE. CDR3 length equals 12 residues. The V end was cut by 0 bases, the J end by 8 bases, with 8 bases between.

The genes are TRBV4-1 and TRBJ2-1; 10 bases match TRBD2. The germline V gene encodes CDR1 MGHRA and CDR2 YSYEKL. CDR3 size: 15 residues. The V gene end was trimmed by 4 bases and the J gene end by 0 bases; junction bases not matched to a gene: 0. CDR3: CASSLAGGSYNEQFF. The CDR3 region has the DNA TGCGCCAGCAGCCTAGCGGGGGGCTCCTACAATGAGCAGTTCTTC.

This chain uses TRBV9 with TRBJ1-6, with unresolved D. The germline V and J ends were trimmed by 2 bases and 8 bases, with 8 bases remaining between them. Looked up from germline, CDR1 is SGDLS and CDR2 is YYNGEE. CDR3 length: 13 residues. CDR3 protein: CASSVRQDSPLHF. The CDR3 DNA is TGTGCCAGCAGCGTCAGACAAGATTCACCCCTCCACTTT.

The chain recombines TRBV7-8 with TRBJ1-1; no clear D gene. CDR3 size: 14 residues. Germline-derived CDR1 and CDR2 are SGHVS and FQNEAQ. V was trimmed by 2 bases and J by 1 base, leaving 8 bases between them. Here the CDR3 reads CASSLWHENTEAFF. CDR3 sequence (DNA): TGTGCCAGCAGCTTATGGCACGAGAACACTGAAGCTTTCTTT. The whole variable domain, filled in from reference TRBV7-8 and TRBJ1-1, reads GAGVSQSPRYKVAKRGQDVALRCDPISGHVSLFWYQQALGQGPEFLTYFQNEAQLDKSGLPSDRFFAERPEGSVSTLKIQRTQQEDSAVYLCASSLWHENTEAFFGQGTRLTVV.

The chain is built from TRBV4-1 and TRBJ1-1, with D perhaps TRBD1 (6 bases). CDR3 length equals 13 residues. The V gene lost 8 bases and the J gene lost 4 bases, with 14 bases spanning the gap. Germline values: CDR1 MGHRA, CDR2 YSYEKL. CDR3 DNA sequence: TGCGCCAGCTGGGGCAGGGGAGTCACTGAAGCTTTCTTT. Residues: CASWGRGVTEAFF.

The chain links TRBV28 to TRBJ2-1; 8 bases match TRBD2. The CDR3 totals 14 residues. Trimming cost V 4 bases and J 6 bases; bases outside gene matches: 5. Germline CDR1 reads MDHEN; CDR2 reads SYDVKM. The CDR3, as DNA: TGTGCCAGCAGTTGGCCCGGGACTAGCAATGAGCAGTTCTTC. Amino acids: CASSWPGTSNEQFF.

This chain uses TRBV6-1 with TRBJ2-7; no definite D call. Trimming pared 6 bases from V and 0 bases from J, leaving 3 bases between. Per germline, CDR1 MNHNS and CDR2 SASEGT. There are 11 residues in the CDR3. CDR3: CASSHSYEQYF. In nucleotides, the CDR3 is TGTGCCAGCAGCCACTCCTACGAGCAGTACTTC.